Each of the 19 T cell receptor beta chains below was sequenced from the same sample in a study of beta chain features in type 1 diabetes (dated by TCRdb to the late 2010s). Receptor libraries were prepared by the immunoSEQ multiplex PCR assay. The entire amount of isolated RNA was reverse transcribed using the High Capacity cDNA Reverse Transcription Kit, so the sequenced TCRB transcripts were expressed ones. TCRdb mirrors the immuneACCESS table, restricted to in-frame sequences. Some clones are absent from its copies; in checked studies, under half trace to an unresolved V gene, and the reason for the others is unknown. Recorded for this sample are hundreds of thousands of clones; about 14% of them occurred a single time. The top ten constitute about 0.097% of the sample. Sequences were obtained from naive CD4+ T cells from blood. The cell subset or site label, read with the paper, signifies: true naive CD4+ T cells. The receptors come from a young man in good health.

The chain employs TRBV19 and TRBJ2-1; possibly TRBD1 for D (6 bases). Trimming shortened V by 7 bases and J by 7 bases, and 20 bases separated the two germline ends. CDR1 and CDR2 from the germline V gene are LNHDA and SQIVND (reference sequence). This CDR3 spans 15 amino acids. CDR3 sequence reads: CASTSGRGFRNEQFF. CDR3 sequence (DNA): TGTGCCAGTACCTCGGGCAGGGGATTTCGGAATGAGCAGTTCTTC. The entire variable domain, with the rest obtained from reference TRBV19 and TRBJ2-1, is as follows: DGGITQSPKYLFRKEGQNVTLSCEQNLNHDAMYWYRQDPGQGLRLIYYSQIVNDFQKGDIAEGYSVSREKKESFPLTVTSAQKNPTAFYLCASTSGRGFRNEQFFGPGTRLTVL.

The gene calls are TRBV6-1 and TRBJ1-1; D remains unclear. Trimming took off 10 bases at V and 0 bases at J, with 15 bases between the two ends. CDR1 is MNHNS, CDR2 SASEGT, per germline. The CDR3 extends over 14 amino acids. The CDR3 sequence: CATLLGGVNTEAFF. DNA of the CDR3: TGTGCCACCCTACTGGGCGGGGTGAACACTGAAGCTTTCTTT.

V usage is TRBV29-1 and J usage is TRBJ1-1, with TRBD1 matching over 10 bases. The junction had 3 bases not matched to a gene; V was cut back by 7 bases and J by 4 bases. The CDR3 has 12 amino acids. Per germline, CDR1 SQVTM and CDR2 ANQGSEA. CDR3 protein: CSGGQGVTEAFF. In nucleotides, the CDR3 is TGCAGCGGCGGACAGGGGGTCACTGAAGCTTTCTTT.

In regard to this clone: The sample holds other DNA sequences that translate to the same CDR3. The chain recombines TRBV15 with TRBJ2-2; D is perhaps TRBD1 (6 bases). Germline CDR1 reads LNHNV; CDR2 reads YYDKDF (reference sequence). Trimming stripped 6 bases from V and 2 bases from J, with 7 bases between. The CDR3 has 13 amino acids. CDR3 residues: CATRQGNTGELFF. The CDR3 nucleotides read TGTGCCACCAGACAGGGTAACACCGGGGAGCTGTTTTTT.

This clone was detected only a few times. The same CDR3 also results from other DNA sequences found in this sample. The V gene is TRBV2, the J gene TRBJ1-1, with 7 bases that match TRBD1. V lost 5 bases and J lost 3; bases outside the gene matches: 3. CDR3 length: 13 residues. CDR1 is SNHLY and CDR2 is FYNNEI in the germline V gene. The CDR3 here is CASSLDRDTEAFF. CDR3 bases: TGTGCCAGCAGTCTTGACAGGGACACTGAAGCTTTCTTT.

The J gene is TRBJ2-7, the V gene TRBV7-6; 7 bases match TRBD2. V shed 0 bases and J 3 bases; nucleotides not matched to a gene: 8. Germline loops: CDR1 SGHVS, CDR2 FNYEAQ. This CDR3 is built from 16 residues. The CDR3 DNA is TGTGCCAGCAGCTTAGCGCGTGGGGGGGAGCGCTACGAGCAGTACTTC. Translating gives CASSLARGGERYEQYF.

A few counts support this clone. The genes are TRBV29-1 and TRBJ1-1, with TRBD1 matching 10 bases. Germline V gene data show CDR1 as SQVTM and CDR2 as ANQGSEA. The CDR3 is 14 amino acids. Germline trimming cut 7 bases from V and 0 bases from J; bases unmatched to any gene: 5. The CDR3 spells CSGRTGGMNTEAFF. CDR3 in DNA: TGCAGCGGGCGGACAGGGGGAATGAACACTGAAGCTTTCTTT. Complete variable domain (other parts from reference TRBV29-1 and TRBJ1-1): SAVISQKPSRDICQRGTSLTIQCQVDSQVTMMFWYRQQPGQSLTLIATANQGSEATYESGFVIDKFPISRPNLTFSTLTVSNMSPEDSSIYLCSGRTGGMNTEAFFGQGTRLTVV.

This clone was counted a few times. The chain has TRBV9 and TRBJ1-1; 10 bases align to TRBD1. V trimming: 0 bases; J trimming: 2 bases; junction bases outside the gene matches: 4. Germline CDR1 SGDLS, CDR2 YYNGEE. The CDR3 is 16 residues long. The CDR3 loop is CASSVGQGARNTEAFF. CDR3 bases: TGTGCCAGCAGCGTAGGACAGGGGGCGCGCAACACTGAAGCTTTCTTT.

The chain has TRBV9 and TRBJ2-5, with 13 bases lining up with TRBD2. The CDR3 loop spans 15 amino acids. Germline values: CDR1 SGDLS, CDR2 YYNGEE. With 4 bases clipped from V and 5 bases from J, the junction kept 5 bases outside the gene matches. The CDR3 sequence is CASSPRTSGGETQYF. CDR3 sequence (DNA): TGTGCCAGCAGCCCCCGGACTAGCGGGGGTGAGACCCAGTACTTC.

This clone was counted between two and nine times. This chain links TRBV7-7 with TRBJ2-5; a possible D gene is TRBD2 (6 bases). CDR1 SSHAT and CDR2 FNYEAQ come from the germline V gene (reference sequence). The germline V and J ends were trimmed by 5 bases and 5 bases, with 12 bases remaining between them. This CDR3 has 13 amino acids. DNA for the CDR3: TGTGCCAGCAGCGTGGGGGAGGTGGAGACCCAGTACTTC. Its protein product is CASSVGEVETQYF. Using reference TRBV7-7 and TRBJ2-5 for the parts outside the CDR3, the full variable domain is GAGVSQSPRYKVTKRGQDVTLRCDPISSHATLYWYQQALGQGPEFLTYFNYEAQPDKSGLPSDRFSAERPEGSISTLTIQRTEQRDSAMYRCASSVGEVETQYFGPGTRLLVL.

The J gene is TRBJ1-2, the V gene TRBV10-3; 7 bases fit TRBD1. The germline V gene encodes CDR1 ENHRY and CDR2 SYGVKD. The CDR3 sequence is 12 residues long. V lost 7 bases, J lost 6 bases, and 5 bases stayed unmatched. The CDR3 sequence is CAITGDSHGYTF. The CDR3 bases are TGTGCCATCACTGGGGACAGTCATGGCTACACCTTC.

V usage is TRBV6-5 and J usage is TRBJ1-5, with TRBD1 matching 10 bases. The trim removed 5 bases at V and 6 bases at J, leaving 4 bases unmatched. There are 14 residues in the CDR3. Germline V gives CDR1 MNHEY, CDR2 SVGAGI. The CDR3 DNA sequence: TGTGCCAGCAGTACGACAGGGGGCGGTCAGCCCCAGCATTTT. Amino acids: CASSTTGGGQPQHF.

This clone turned up a few times. The chain employs TRBV4-3 and TRBJ2-1; D perhaps matches TRBD2 (6 bases). V lost 4 bases, J lost 7 bases, and 11 bases lay in between. The germline V gene encodes CDR1 LGHNA and CDR2 YSLEER. This CDR3 contains 13 residues. This CDR3 reads CASSRGLLNEQFF. The CDR3 DNA is TGCGCCAGCAGCCGGGGACTTCTAAATGAGCAGTTCTTC.

The chain recombines TRBV5-4 with TRBJ2-7; D uncertain. The V and J ends lost 0 bases and 6 bases respectively, with 16 bases between them. CDR3 size: 15 residues. Germline V CDR1 and CDR2: SGHNT, YYREEE (reference sequence). The CDR3, as DNA: TGTGCCAGCAGCTTGGACGGCAGCTCCCTACGCGAGCAGTACTTC. This codes for CASSLDGSSLREQYF.

The V call is TRBV18, the J call TRBJ1-3; D perhaps matches TRBD1 (5 bases). The CDR3 contains 15 residues. V was cut by 2 bases and J by 0 bases, with 8 bases left in between. Germline V gene sequence: CDR1 KGHSH, CDR2 LQKENI. The CDR3 protein is CASSPAGLSGNTIYF. The DNA for the CDR3 is TGTGCCAGCTCACCAGCAGGGCTCTCTGGAAACACCATATATTTT.

The table lists this clone with a few counts. The chain is built from TRBV7-2 and TRBJ1-2, with no clear D. V was cut by 5 bases and J by 1 base, with 14 bases left in between. From germline, CDR1 is SGHTA and CDR2 FQGNSA. This CDR3 contains 15 residues. The CDR3 DNA reads as TGTGCCAGCAGCCTCCAGGTGTCTATTAACTATGGCTACACCTTC. Its protein product is CASSLQVSINYGYTF.

The chain joins TRBV4-3 to TRBJ2-7, with 9 bases lining up with TRBD2. The CDR3 loop spans 17 amino acids. V lost 6 bases and J lost 2; bases outside the gene matches: 14. Per the germline V gene, CDR1 is LGHNA and CDR2 is YSLEER. CDR3 coding DNA: TGCGCCAGCAGTCAATTCGGGTTGGCTAGCGGGACCTACGAGCAGTACTTC. Translated, it gives CASSQFGLASGTYEQYF.

The chain combines TRBV9 with TRBJ2-3, with D hard to call. Deletions cut 5 bases from V and 7 bases from J, with 5 bases between. Germline V gene data show CDR1 as SGDLS and CDR2 as YYNGEE. CDR3 length: 10 amino acids. The CDR3 nucleotides read TGTGCCAGCAGTGGTAATACGCAGTATTTT. Encoded protein: CASSGNTQYF. Based on the CDR3 plus reference TRBV9 and TRBJ2-3, the full variable domain is DSGVTQTPKHLITATGQRVTLRCSPRSGDLSVYWYQQSLDQGLQFLIQYYNGEERAKGNILERFSAQQFPDLHSELNLSSLELGDSALYFCASSGNTQYFGPGTRLTVL.

This chain uses TRBV7-9 with TRBJ1-4; TRBD1 matches 7 bases. The CDR3 length is 11 residues. Germline trimming cut 1 base from V and 14 bases from J; bases unmatched to any gene: 1. Germline assignment: CDR1 SEHNR and CDR2 FQNEAQ (reference sequence). The chain's CDR3 is CASSLVQGLFF. The CDR3 coding sequence is TGTGCCAGCAGCTTAGTACAGGGGCTGTTTTTT.